Below, one T cell receptor (beta chain) is given with its context. What it binds is not known. The CDR3 contains 16 residues. Trimming pared 4 bases from V and 3 bases from J, leaving 18 bases between. CDR1 MNHEY and CDR2 SMNVEV come from the germline V gene (reference sequence). 13 Jbeta primers and 60 Vbeta primers were used for the PCR. The assay was immunoSEQ multiplex PCR, and TCRdb's table has in-frame clones only and misses some. The table has about 150,000 clones, approximately 85% seen once. The data originate from a study of cytomegalovirus exposure and HLA in healthy donors. Study as a whole: From donors who were HLA-typed, an early data release held around 80 million unique TCRs.

Findings and limits, study-wide: Later analysis indicated greater clonal expansion among HLA-associated TCR beta chains than among equally common other chains. Segments of the TCR beta V type were, in most cases, productive about 90% or about 30% of the time in an earlier analysis.

The chain links TRBV27 to TRBJ1-1; D may be TRBD1 (5 bases). The sample comprised PBMCs. The origin of this receptor is a woman aged 45-65 years in good health and CMV-seropositive. As DNA, the CDR3 is TGTGCCAGCAGTTCTTATGACAGCGAGGCCGACACTGAAGCTTTCTTT. Its protein is CASSSYDSEADTEAFF.